The rows below give T cell receptor beta chains drawn from one sample of a study of blood T cell repertoires in COVID-19. Sequencing used immunoSEQ multiplex PCR; TCRdb keeps in-frame clones, though not all of them. The sample consists of over 250,000 clones, approximately 85% of them appearing once. Sequenced: peripheral blood. All receptors come from a woman aged 70-85 years with acute or convalescent COVID-19. CDR3s include the opening cysteine and the closing phenylalanine or tryptophan. Each record gives: CDR3 protein, CDR3 DNA, D gene, V gene, clone size, J gene. The D gene is left open where the match is weak. Only part of the rows carry a size: once, few, many, or a class if the clone is expanded.

CDR3 protein: CASTYLGQEAYEQYF
CDR3 DNA: TGTGCCAGCACGTACCTTGGACAGGAAGCCTACGAGCAGTACTTC
D gene: TRBD1
V gene: TRBV27
clone size: -
J gene: TRBJ2-7

CDR3 protein: CASSLRLAGQETQYF
CDR3 DNA: TGTGCCAGCAGCTTAAGACTAGCGGGGCAGGAGACCCAGTACTTC
D gene: TRBD2
V gene: TRBV7-3
clone size: -
J gene: TRBJ2-5

CDR3 protein: CASSRQGNEQYF
CDR3 DNA: TGTGCCAGCAGCCGACAGGGGAACGAGCAGTACTTC
D gene: TRBD1
V gene: TRBV2
clone size: few
J gene: TRBJ2-7

CDR3 protein: CASSSGTGGEKLFF
CDR3 DNA: TGTGCCAGCAGCTCAGGGACAGGGGGTGAAAAACTGTTTTTT
D gene: TRBD1
V gene: TRBV7-6
clone size: -
J gene: TRBJ1-4

CDR3 protein: CASSPAGTPSNEQFF
CDR3 DNA: TGTGCCAGCAGCCCCGCCGGGACACCCAGCAATGAGCAGTTCTTC
D gene: -
V gene: TRBV6-6
clone size: -
J gene: TRBJ2-1

CDR3 protein: CASSLYQVTGELFF
CDR3 DNA: TGCGCCAGCAGCTTGTATCAGGTTACCGGGGAGCTGTTTTTT
D gene: -
V gene: TRBV5-1
clone size: -
J gene: TRBJ2-2

CDR3 protein: CASSPPTGRNTIYF
CDR3 DNA: TGTGCCAGCTCACCGCCGACAGGGAGGAACACCATATATTTT
D gene: TRBD1
V gene: TRBV18
clone size: -
J gene: TRBJ1-3

CDR3 protein: CASSRGQGVYNEQFF
CDR3 DNA: TGTGCCAGCAGCCGCGGACAGGGAGTTTACAATGAGCAGTTCTTC
D gene: TRBD1
V gene: TRBV7-9
clone size: few
J gene: TRBJ2-1

CDR3 protein: CASSLGNTGELFF
CDR3 DNA: TGTGCCAGCAGCCTAGGGAACACCGGGGAGCTGTTTTTT
D gene: -
V gene: TRBV2
clone size: -
J gene: TRBJ2-2

CDR3 protein: CASSASGGANEQYF
CDR3 DNA: TGTGCCAGCAGCGCGAGCGGGGGGGCGAACGAGCAGTACTTC
D gene: TRBD2
V gene: TRBV9
clone size: -
J gene: TRBJ2-7

CDR3 protein: CASSPRGSPLHF
CDR3 DNA: TGTGCCAGTAGTCCCCGGGGGTCACCCCTCCACTTT
D gene: -
V gene: TRBV19
clone size: -
J gene: TRBJ1-6

CDR3 protein: CASSPGEGRESPLHF
CDR3 DNA: TGTGCCAGCTCCCCCGGGGAGGGCAGGGAGTCACCCCTCCACTTT
D gene: -
V gene: TRBV18
clone size: -
J gene: TRBJ1-6

CDR3 protein: CASSLAGQGETQYF
CDR3 DNA: TGTGCCAGCAGCTTGGCTGGACAGGGGGAGACCCAGTACTTC
D gene: TRBD1
V gene: TRBV5-4
clone size: -
J gene: TRBJ2-5

CDR3 protein: CASSQRQGAPQPQHF
CDR3 DNA: TGTGCCAGCAGCCAAAGACAGGGGGCGCCTCAGCCCCAGCATTTT
D gene: TRBD1
V gene: TRBV3-1/TRBV3-2
clone size: -
J gene: TRBJ1-5

CDR3 protein: CASSPTAGGYTF
CDR3 DNA: TGTGCCAGCAGCCCGACGGCGGGGGGCTACACCTTC
D gene: -
V gene: TRBV3-1/TRBV3-2
clone size: -
J gene: TRBJ1-2

CDR3 protein: CASSRGGGKAGNTIYF
CDR3 DNA: TGTGCCAGCAGCCGGGGCGGGGGGAAGGCTGGAAACACCATATATTTT
D gene: -
V gene: TRBV7-6
clone size: -
J gene: TRBJ1-3

CDR3 protein: CSGRGGTEAFF
CDR3 DNA: TGCAGCGGGAGGGGGGGCACTGAAGCTTTCTTT
D gene: -
V gene: TRBV29-1
clone size: -
J gene: TRBJ1-1

CDR3 protein: CASSPGTGKEKLFF
CDR3 DNA: TGTGCCAGTAGTCCCGGGACAGGGAAGGAAAAACTGTTTTTT
D gene: TRBD1
V gene: TRBV19
clone size: -
J gene: TRBJ1-4

CDR3 protein: CASSNSGGGTDTQYF
CDR3 DNA: TGTGCCAGTAGCAACAGCGGGGGTGGAACAGATACGCAGTATTTT
D gene: TRBD2
V gene: TRBV19
clone size: -
J gene: TRBJ2-3

CDR3 protein: CASSPGLGNDPLEQYF
CDR3 DNA: TGTGCCAGCAGCCCCGGACTAGGAAATGACCCCCTCGAGCAGTACTTC
D gene: TRBD2
V gene: TRBV5-6
clone size: -
J gene: TRBJ2-7

CDR3 protein: CASSEDSGFGSEAFF
CDR3 DNA: TGTGCCAGCAGTGAAGATTCAGGGTTCGGATCTGAAGCTTTCTTT
D gene: -
V gene: TRBV2
clone size: -
J gene: TRBJ1-1

CDR3 protein: CASSSNRGNEQFF
CDR3 DNA: TGTGCCAGCAGCTCAAACAGGGGAAATGAGCAGTTCTTC
D gene: TRBD1
V gene: TRBV2
clone size: -
J gene: TRBJ2-1

CDR3 protein: CAWSPGQGNTEAFF
CDR3 DNA: TGTGCCTGGAGTCCCGGACAGGGGAACACTGAAGCTTTCTTT
D gene: TRBD1
V gene: TRBV30
clone size: -
J gene: TRBJ1-1

CDR3 protein: CASSLSRGANNEQFF
CDR3 DNA: TGCGCCAGCAGCCTCTCGCGGGGGGCAAACAATGAGCAGTTCTTC
D gene: TRBD2
V gene: TRBV4-1
clone size: -
J gene: TRBJ2-1

CDR3 protein: CASSLAGRGDEQFF
CDR3 DNA: TGTGCCAGCAGTCTAGCGGGACGAGGGGATGAGCAGTTCTTC
D gene: TRBD2
V gene: TRBV27
clone size: few
J gene: TRBJ2-1

CDR3 protein: CASSSTGDSGYTF
CDR3 DNA: TGCGCCAGCAGCTCCACAGGGGACTCTGGCTACACCTTC
D gene: TRBD1
V gene: TRBV5-1
clone size: -
J gene: TRBJ1-2

CDR3 protein: CASSLERGGGNTIYF
CDR3 DNA: TGTGCCAGCAGCTTGGAGAGGGGAGGAGGAAACACCATATATTTT
D gene: -
V gene: TRBV5-6
clone size: -
J gene: TRBJ1-3

CDR3 protein: CASSVVGRGTQYF
CDR3 DNA: TGTGCCAGCAGCGTAGTCGGTCGAGGGACCCAGTACTTC
D gene: -
V gene: TRBV9
clone size: -
J gene: TRBJ2-5

CDR3 protein: CASRRTGGAFF
CDR3 DNA: TGTGCCAGCAGAAGGACAGGCGGAGCTTTCTTT
D gene: TRBD1
V gene: TRBV2
clone size: once
J gene: TRBJ1-1

CDR3 protein: CASSPSRDTQYF
CDR3 DNA: TGTGCCAGCAGCCCTTCCCGAGATACGCAGTATTTT
D gene: -
V gene: TRBV7-2
clone size: -
J gene: TRBJ2-3

CDR3 protein: CASSRGRESSYEQYF
CDR3 DNA: TGTGCCAGTAGTCGCGGACGGGAAAGCTCCTACGAGCAGTACTTC
D gene: -
V gene: TRBV19
clone size: -
J gene: TRBJ2-7

CDR3 protein: CASSDRVSSRGGYTF
CDR3 DNA: TGTGCCAGCAGTGACCGTGTGTCCTCTCGGGGTGGCTACACCTTC
D gene: -
V gene: TRBV6-4
clone size: -
J gene: TRBJ1-2

CDR3 protein: CASRADRGGGELFF
CDR3 DNA: TGTGCCAGCAGGGCGGACAGGGGAGGGGGGGAGCTGTTTTTT
D gene: TRBD1
V gene: TRBV6-5
clone size: -
J gene: TRBJ2-2

CDR3 protein: CASSSRTSGGALDTQYF
CDR3 DNA: TGTGCCAGCAGCTCCCGGACTAGCGGGGGGGCCCTGGATACGCAGTATTTT
D gene: TRBD2
V gene: TRBV7-9
clone size: -
J gene: TRBJ2-3

CDR3 protein: CASRTGGDTEAFF
CDR3 DNA: TGTGCCAGTCGGACCGGCGGGGACACTGAAGCTTTCTTT
D gene: -
V gene: TRBV19
clone size: once
J gene: TRBJ1-1

CDR3 protein: CSASGSGGAVETQYF
CDR3 DNA: TGCAGTGCTAGTGGTAGCGGGGGGGCCGTGGAGACCCAGTACTTC
D gene: TRBD2
V gene: TRBV20-1
clone size: -
J gene: TRBJ2-5

CDR3 protein: CASFQSIYGYTF
CDR3 DNA: TGTGCCAGCTTCCAGTCCATCTATGGCTACACCTTC
D gene: -
V gene: TRBV6-5
clone size: -
J gene: TRBJ1-2

CDR3 protein: CAAGVGGPGNTIYF
CDR3 DNA: TGTGCCGCCGGAGTAGGGGGCCCTGGAAACACCATATATTTT
D gene: TRBD1
V gene: TRBV6-5
clone size: -
J gene: TRBJ1-3

CDR3 protein: CSASYTEAFF
CDR3 DNA: TGCAGTGCTAGCTACACTGAAGCTTTCTTT
D gene: -
V gene: TRBV20-1
clone size: -
J gene: TRBJ1-1

CDR3 protein: CASSPTGQGTEAFF
CDR3 DNA: TGTGCCAGCTCACCAACCGGACAGGGGACTGAAGCTTTCTTT
D gene: TRBD1
V gene: TRBV18
clone size: -
J gene: TRBJ1-1

CDR3 protein: CASSSQTDYNEQFF
CDR3 DNA: TGTGCCAGCAGCTCTCAGACAGATTACAATGAGCAGTTCTTC
D gene: -
V gene: TRBV13
clone size: -
J gene: TRBJ2-1

CDR3 protein: CASSSSDTQYF
CDR3 DNA: TGTGCCAGTAGTTCCTCAGATACGCAGTATTTT
D gene: -
V gene: TRBV19
clone size: -
J gene: TRBJ2-3